Presented here are 6 T cell receptor beta chains from one specimen sequenced in a study of cytomegalovirus exposure and HLA in healthy donors. It was with 60 Vbeta and 13 Jbeta primers that the PCR ran. Only in-frame clones appear in the TCRdb table, and some are missing; sequencing was by immunoSEQ multiplex PCR. The sample consists of more than 200,000 clones, under 70% of them appearing once. Sequencing was performed on PBMCs. Source of these receptors: a man aged 35 to 55 in good health and CMV-seropositive.

The rearrangement uses TRBV5-6 and TRBJ2-1; perhaps TRBD1 as D (6 bases). The CDR3 is made up of 15 amino acids. Germline CDR1 SGHDT, CDR2 YYEEEE. The ends were cut back, 3 bases at V and 8 bases at J, with 18 bases in the middle. CDR3 nucleotides: TGTGCCAGCAGCTACCTGACAGGACTGACCCATGAGCAGTTCTTC. It codes for CASSYLTGLTHEQFF.

This clone occurred once. Other DNA sequences from this sample encode an identical CDR3 as well. The chain links TRBV29-1 to TRBJ1-2; 9 positions match TRBD1. CDR3 length equals 12 residues. Looked up from germline, CDR1 is SQVTM and CDR2 is ANQGSEA. V lost 6 bases and J lost 3; bases outside the gene matches: 2. The CDR3 sequence: CSVRTGDYGYTF. The CDR3 bases are TGCAGCGTAAGGACAGGGGACTATGGCTACACCTTC.

The chain recombines TRBV29-1 with TRBJ1-5; 8 nucleotides match TRBD1. The germline V gene has CDR1 SQVTM and CDR2 ANQGSEA. Trimming cost V 5 bases and J 7 bases; bases outside gene matches: 10. The CDR3 has 14 residues. Written as DNA, the CDR3 is TGCAGCGTTTCTGCCACAGGGGGAGGACAGCCCCAGCATTTT. It codes for CSVSATGGGQPQHF.

The chain links TRBV7-9 to TRBJ1-2, with D possibly being TRBD1 (5 bases). Germline V gene data show CDR1 as SEHNR and CDR2 as FQNEAQ (reference sequence). Between the trimmed V and J ends, which lost 1 base and 0 bases, there was a span of 21 bases. This CDR3 has 19 residues. The CDR3 bases are TGTGCCAGCAGCTTAGGGTTGGGAACAAGTAGACAGCCTAACTATGGCTACACCTTC. Translated, it gives CASSLGLGTSRQPNYGYTF. Filled out from reference TRBV7-9 and TRBJ1-2, the complete variable domain reads DTGVSQNPRHKITKRGQNVTFRCDPISEHNRLYWYRQTLGQGPEFLTYFQNEAQLEKSRLLSDRFSAERPKGSFSTLEIQRTEQGDSAMYLCASSLGLGTSRQPNYGYTFGSGTRLTVV.

The chain joins TRBV29-1 to TRBJ2-5; the D gene is possibly TRBD1 (5 bases). TRBJ2-7 explains the end of the DNA better; the J call may be wrong. The germline CDR1 and CDR2 sequences are SQVTM and ANQGSEA. The CDR3 is made up of 14 amino acids. The CDR3 coding sequence is TGCAGCGTCTTTAGGGGAAGGGTTCCAAACGAGCAGTACTTC. Amino acids: CSVFRGRVPNEQYF.

This chain uses TRBV7-9 with TRBJ1-6; D possibly corresponds to TRBD1 (6 bases). Germline V gene sequence: CDR1 SEHNR, CDR2 FQNEAQ (reference sequence). The V end lost 5 bases, the J end lost 9 bases, and 14 bases lay between the germline ends. The CDR3 totals 14 residues. DNA of the CDR3: TGTGCCAGCAGCCCACAGGGAGTGGGTTCACCCCTCCACTTT. Residues: CASSPQGVGSPLHF.